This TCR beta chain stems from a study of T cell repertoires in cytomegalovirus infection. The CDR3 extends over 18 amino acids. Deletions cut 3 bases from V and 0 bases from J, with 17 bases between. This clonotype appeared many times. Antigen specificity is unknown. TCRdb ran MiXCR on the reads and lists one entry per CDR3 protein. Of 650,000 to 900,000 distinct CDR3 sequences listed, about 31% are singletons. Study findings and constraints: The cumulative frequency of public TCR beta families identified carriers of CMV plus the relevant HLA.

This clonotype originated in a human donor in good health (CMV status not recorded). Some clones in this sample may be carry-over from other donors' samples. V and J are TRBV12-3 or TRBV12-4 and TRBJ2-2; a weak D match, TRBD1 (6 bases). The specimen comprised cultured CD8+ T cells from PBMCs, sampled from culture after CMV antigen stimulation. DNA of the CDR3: TGTGCCAGCAGTTTTTCCCTTAGACAGGAATCGAACACCGGGGAGCTGTTTTTT. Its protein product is CASSFSLRQESNTGELFF.